The clone carrying this T cell receptor beta chain was found many times. The CDR3 has 13 amino acids. CDR1 is SGHVS, CDR2 FQNEAQ, per germline. The ends were cut back, 5 bases at V and 4 bases at J, with 11 bases in the middle. This record belongs to a study of T cells in Graves' hyperthyroidism and ophthalmopathy. It was RNA transcripts that yielded the amplified TCR beta CDR3 regions. Carried out on the TCR CDR3, a first-round RT-PCR used the HTBI primer set. One entry per CDR3 protein, called by TCRdb with MiXCR from the multiplex PCR reads. The repertoire holds about 300,000 distinct CDR3 sequences, roughly 18% seen once, with under 45% in the top ten. Uncontrolled infection, other autoimmune disease, pregnancy or lactation disqualified patients from enrolment. Roughly 10 ml of fresh peripheral blood supplied the PBMCs.

This TCR came from a man over 45 with Graves' ophthalmopathy. Sequences were obtained from blood. The V gene is TRBV7-8, the J gene TRBJ1-1; D perhaps matches TRBD1 (6 bases). CDR3 nucleotides: TGTGCCAGCAGCCCGGAGGGGGGCACTGAAGCTTTCTTT. Translating it yields CASSPEGGTEAFF. The complete variable domain, with remaining parts taken from reference TRBV7-8 and TRBJ1-1, reads GAGVSQSPRYKVAKRGQDVALRCDPISGHVSLFWYQQALGQGPEFLTYFQNEAQLDKSGLPSDRFFAERPEGSVSTLKIQRTQQEDSAVYLCASSPEGGTEAFFGQGTRLTVV.